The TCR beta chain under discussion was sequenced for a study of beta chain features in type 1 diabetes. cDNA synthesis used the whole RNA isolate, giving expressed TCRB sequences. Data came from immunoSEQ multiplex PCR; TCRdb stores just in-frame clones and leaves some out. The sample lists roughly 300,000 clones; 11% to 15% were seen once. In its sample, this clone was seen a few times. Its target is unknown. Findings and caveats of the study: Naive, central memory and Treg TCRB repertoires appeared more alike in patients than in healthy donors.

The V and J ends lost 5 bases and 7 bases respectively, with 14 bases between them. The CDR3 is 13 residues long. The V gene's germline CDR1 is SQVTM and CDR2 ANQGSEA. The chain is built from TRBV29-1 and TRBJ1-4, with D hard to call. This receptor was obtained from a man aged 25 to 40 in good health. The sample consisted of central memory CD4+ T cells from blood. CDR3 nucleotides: TGCAGCGTTTCGGCCCAGTCTGGTGAAAAACTGTTTTTT. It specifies CSVSAQSGEKLFF.